These T cell receptor beta chains were read from a single sample in a study of multiple sclerosis patients with progressive multifocal leukoencephalopathy. Only in-frame clones appear in the TCRdb table, and some are missing; sequencing was by immunoSEQ multiplex PCR. Of under 35,000 clones listed, about 91% are singletons. Sequenced here: PBMCs, sampled from a patient treated with natalizumab. These receptors were collected from a woman aged 40 to 49 with progressive multifocal leukoencephalopathy. CDR3s include the opening cysteine and the closing phenylalanine or tryptophan. D genes are given only for firm matches. Not every row has a clone size; where given, it reads once, few, many or a size class.

TRBV30	.	.	TRBJ2-1	TGTGCCTGGAGGGTGGCAAGGGGGAGGAATGAGCAGTTCTTC	CAWRVARGRNEQFF
TRBV6-5	.	once	TRBJ1-6	TGTGCCAGCAGTTTTGAGACAGGTCCTTCACCCCTCCACTTT	CASSFETGPSPLHF
TRBV6-1	.	.	TRBJ2-7	TGTGCCAGCAGTCCCCACCAAGAGCAGTACTTC	CASSPHQEQYF
TRBV7-2	.	once	TRBJ1-1	TGTGCCAGCAGCTTAGATTGGACCGGGGGCACTGAAGCTTTCTTT	CASSLDWTGGTEAFF
TRBV6-6	.	.	TRBJ2-2	TGTGCCAGCCGATGGGACACCGGGGAGCTGTTTTTT	CASRWDTGELFF
TRBV15	.	.	TRBJ1-2	TGTGCCACCAGCAGGGAGGATGGTCCTAACTATGGCTACACCTTC	CATSREDGPNYGYTF
TRBV19	.	.	TRBJ1-6	TGTGCCAGTCGGGTTAGCTCCTATAATTCACCCCTCCACTTT	CASRVSSYNSPLHF
TRBV5-6	.	few	TRBJ1-1	TGTGCCAGCCAGGGGAACCCTAACACTGAAGCTTTCTTT	CASQGNPNTEAFF
TRBV11-3	.	.	TRBJ2-7	TGTGCCAGCACCTCGGGTTCCTACGAGCAGTACTTC	CASTSGSYEQYF
TRBV15	.	.	TRBJ2-1	TGTGCCACCAGCAGGCGGGGCTTCGACAATGAGCAGTTCTTC	CATSRRGFDNEQFF
TRBV7-2	.	.	TRBJ2-5	TGTGCCAGCAGCTTCCTAAAAGAGACCCAGTACTTC	CASSFLKETQYF
TRBV7-9	TRBD1	.	TRBJ2-1	TGTGCCAGCAGCTCCGGGACAGGGATTTTTTACAATGAGCAGTTCTTC	CASSSGTGIFYNEQFF
TRBV2	.	.	TRBJ2-5	TGTGCCAGCAGTATGACGGCAGGGGAAGAGACCCAGTACTTC	CASSMTAGEETQYF
TRBV19	.	.	TRBJ1-1	TGTGCCAGTAGTAAGGAGGGGAACACTGAAGCTTTCTTT	CASSKEGNTEAFF
TRBV6-1	TRBD1	.	TRBJ2-7	TGTGCCAGCAGTGAAGCAAGGTACAGGGGGAGGTTCGAGCAGTACTTC	CASSEARYRGRFEQYF
TRBV29-1	.	.	TRBJ1-4	TGCAGCGTTGAAGCGAGGGGTGCAACTAATGAAAAACTGTTTTTT	CSVEARGATNEKLFF
TRBV19	.	.	TRBJ2-1	TGTGCCAGTAGTATAGGGTGGAACAGTCGGTCATACAATGAGCAGTTCTTC	CASSIGWNSRSYNEQFF
TRBV7-2	.	.	TRBJ2-7	TGTGCCAGCAGCGGACGGATACACGGGACATACGAGCAGTACTTC	CASSGRIHGTYEQYF
TRBV29-1	TRBD1	.	TRBJ1-1	TGCAGCGCCGCCCCGACAGGGGGCGCGGGTGCTTTCTTT	CSAAPTGGAGAFF
TRBV11-3	TRBD1	.	TRBJ2-7	TGTGCCAGCAGCTTAGTGTTCGGGACAGGGATTTCCTACGAGCAGTACTTC	CASSLVFGTGISYEQYF
TRBV27	.	.	TRBJ2-1	TGTGCCAGCAGTTCCCGGGACCCCCGTCTCTCCAATGAGCAGTTCTTC	CASSSRDPRLSNEQFF
TRBV11-2	.	.	TRBJ1-2	TGTGCCAGCAGCTCCCCAGGCGCGAATGGCTACACCTTC	CASSSPGANGYTF
TRBV28	.	.	TRBJ1-3	TGTGCCAGCAGTCTAACAACTGGAAACACCATATATTTT	CASSLTTGNTIYF
TRBV30	.	.	TRBJ1-6	TGTGCCTGGAGTGTTACAGCTTCACCCCTCCACTTT	CAWSVTASPLHF
TRBV6-4	TRBD2	.	TRBJ2-3	TGTGCCAGCAGTGACCGGGAGGGCCAGGTAACAGTAGTGACAGATACGCAGTATTTT	CASSDREGQVTVVTDTQYF
TRBV6-1	TRBD1	.	TRBJ1-1	TGTGCCAGCAGTTCATACCGGGACAGGGAAACTGAAGCTTTCTTT	CASSSYRDRETEAFF
TRBV4-2	.	once	TRBJ1-1	TGTGCCAGCAGCCAAGATACAAGCGGGCTGAGCACTGAAGCTTTCTTT	CASSQDTSGLSTEAFF
TRBV29-1	.	.	TRBJ2-3	TGCAGCGTCTCTCGTCCTTGGGACTCGCCGACAGATACGCAGTATTTT	CSVSRPWDSPTDTQYF
TRBV5-1	TRBD1	.	TRBJ2-3	TGCGCCAGCAGCTCGTACAGGGGTAAAGGAGATACGCAGTATTTT	CASSSYRGKGDTQYF
TRBV6-5	.	.	TRBJ1-1	TGTGCCAGAGAAACCGGGACCTCACGAGGGATCTTT	CARETGTSRGIF
TRBV29-1	.	once	TRBJ2-1	TGCAGCGTTGATCGGGAGTCGCTTGAGCAGTTCTTC	CSVDRESLEQFF
TRBV12-2	.	few	TRBJ2-3	TGTGCAAGTCGCTTAGCCCTAGCGGGGGCCTTGGATACGCAGTATTTT	CASRLALAGALDTQYF
TRBV2	TRBD1	.	TRBJ2-5	TGTGCCAGCACCCGGGACAGGGGGCAAGAGACCCAGTACTTC	CASTRDRGQETQYF
TRBV9	.	.	TRBJ2-1	TGTGCCAGCAGCCTCAGAGGGGGGAGTACCTACAATGAGCAGTTCTTC	CASSLRGGSTYNEQFF
TRBV15	.	.	TRBJ1-2	TGTGCCACCAGCAGAGACGGGGTCTATGGCTACACCTTC	CATSRDGVYGYTF
TRBV4-1	TRBD1	.	TRBJ1-2	TGCGCCAGCAGCCAAGAACCCTATGGGACAGGGGGCGGGGGCGGCTACACCTTC	CASSQEPYGTGGGGGYTF
TRBV6-5	.	.	TRBJ1-2	TGTGCCAGCAGTCGAGGGGGTGCACCCGTAGGTGGCTACACCTTC	CASSRGGAPVGGYTF
TRBV6-4	TRBD1	.	TRBJ1-1	TGTGCCAGCAGAAGGACAGGTTACACTGAAGCTTTCTTT	CASRRTGYTEAFF
TRBV30	.	.	TRBJ2-7	TGTGCCTGGAGTGTGACCGACGAGCAGTACTTC	CAWSVTDEQYF
TRBV11-2	TRBD1	.	TRBJ2-7	TGTGCCAGCAGCTCCCCACGCGACAGGGGGTTCTACGAGCAGTACTTC	CASSSPRDRGFYEQYF
TRBV7-8	.	once	TRBJ2-1	TGTGCCAGCAGCTTGGCCCACAATGAGCAGTTCTTC	CASSLAHNEQFF
TRBV10-3	.	.	TRBJ1-6	TGTGCCATCAGTGAGGGGGACGGGTCTAATTCACCCCTCCACTTT	CAISEGDGSNSPLHF
TRBV6-6	.	.	TRBJ2-2	TGTGCCAGCAGTTATTGGGGCGGGGAGCTGTTTTTT	CASSYWGGELFF
TRBV29-1	.	.	TRBJ1-6	TGCAGCGTTGCCGAGCGGGGTTCACCCCTCCACTTT	CSVAERGSPLHF
TRBV4-2	.	once	TRBJ1-2	TGTGCCAGCAGCCAAGCGGTTTATAGGGAAGGTGGCTACACCTTC	CASSQAVYREGGYTF
TRBV19	.	once	TRBJ1-5	TGTGCCAGTAGTATAGCAGGCGGTAGCAATCAGCCCCAGCATTTT	CASSIAGGSNQPQHF
TRBV30	.	.	TRBJ1-1	TGTGCCTGGACTGGACTGACGGGGCATAGGCCTGAAGCTTTCTTT	CAWTGLTGHRPEAFF
TRBV7-2	.	.	TRBJ2-3	TGTGCCAGCAGCTTACAGGCGGGGCCCAGCACAGATACGCAGTATTTT	CASSLQAGPSTDTQYF
TRBV12-5	.	.	TRBJ2-1	TGTGCTAGTGGTTTGACCCAGATCGATGAGCAGTTCTTC	CASGLTQIDEQFF
TRBV7-2	TRBD1	.	TRBJ2-2	TGTGCCAGCAGCTCACAGGGGGTCCGCAACACCGGGGAGCTGTTTTTT	CASSSQGVRNTGELFF
TRBV7-9	TRBD1	.	TRBJ1-4	TGTGCCAGCAGCCAGGAGACAGGGATCAATGAAAAACTGTTTTTT	CASSQETGINEKLFF
TRBV11-3	.	.	TRBJ2-5	TGTGCCAGCCGGTGGGAGGAGACCCAGTACTTC	CASRWEETQYF